This T cell receptor (beta chain) was identified during a study of identical twins. A universal primer site arose from template switching, and cDNA bore unique molecular identifiers. TCRdb re-derived calls from the 5' RACE reads in MiXCR, one entry per CDR3 protein. The profile shows a few hundred thousand distinct CDR3 sequences, roughly 9.7% of them singletons. With regard to this clonotype: The antigen remains undetermined.

Overall study results and limits: Memory repertoires lacked the insertion deficit that abundant cord blood beta clonotypes showed.

CDR1 is DFQATT, CDR2 SNEGSKA, per germline (reference sequence). CDR3 length equals 17 residues. V dropped 5 bases and J dropped 2 bases, with 25 bases sitting between them. The data also belong to a second study, concerning yellow fever vaccine responses in identical twins.

The origin of this receptor is a woman aged 18-29 years in good health. The material sequenced was CD8+ T cells sorted from blood. The chain uses TRBV20-1 and TRBJ2-7; D could derive from TRBD1 or TRBD2 (5 bases each). The CDR3 nucleotides are TGCAGTGCTTGGTCGGCAGGGAGAATGGCGAGTACCTACGAGCAGTACTTC. Translation gives CSAWSAGRMASTYEQYF.